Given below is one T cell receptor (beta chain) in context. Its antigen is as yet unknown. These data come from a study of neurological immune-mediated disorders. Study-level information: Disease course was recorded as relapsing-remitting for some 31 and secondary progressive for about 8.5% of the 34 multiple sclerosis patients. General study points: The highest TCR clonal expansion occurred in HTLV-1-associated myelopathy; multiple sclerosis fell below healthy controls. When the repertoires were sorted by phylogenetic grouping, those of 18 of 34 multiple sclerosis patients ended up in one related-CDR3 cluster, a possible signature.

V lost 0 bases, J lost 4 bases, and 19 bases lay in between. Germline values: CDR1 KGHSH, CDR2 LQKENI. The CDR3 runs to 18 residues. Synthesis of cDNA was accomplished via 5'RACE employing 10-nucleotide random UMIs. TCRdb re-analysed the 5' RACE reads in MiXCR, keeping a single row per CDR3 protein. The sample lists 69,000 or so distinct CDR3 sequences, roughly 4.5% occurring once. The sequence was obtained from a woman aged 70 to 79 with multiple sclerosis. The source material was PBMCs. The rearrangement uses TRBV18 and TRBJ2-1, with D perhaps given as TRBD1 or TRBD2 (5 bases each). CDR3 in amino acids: CASSPPDLGTPLYNEQFF. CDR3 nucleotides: TGTGCCAGCTCACCACCGGACCTTGGGACCCCCCTATACAATGAGCAGTTCTTC.